This T cell receptor beta chain was sequenced during a study of cytomegalovirus exposure and HLA in healthy donors (dated by TCRdb to between 2016 and 2019). At the level of the whole study: An earlier analysis of roughly 610 of the donors reported around 280 Gb of sequence data and 90 million to 120 million unique TCR beta sequences obtained from about 180 million T cells. To predict cytomegalovirus infection status, the study combined high-throughput TCR immunosequencing, statistical association of individual TCRs with disease status, and machine learning. Around 330 gigabases of sequencing data and around 80 million unique TCR sequences made up an early release that covered about 640 HLA-typed donors. Rather than drawing on any new phenotypic data, the later analysis identified candidate immune exposures from TCR beta sequences and the way those sequences occurred across donors. Because of strong linkage in the cohort, five DR-DQ haplotypes were treated as single units for association and clustering. Alongside the repertoire data, information on donor age, sex, ethnicity and CMV serostatus was compiled. HLA typing included class I and class II loci at four-digit resolution. A later genetic analysis used genome-wide SNP genotypes for about 65% of the roughly 670 donors, treating that subset as a discovery cohort. Of the approximately 400 genotyped donors, 81% were placed in the genetic ancestry cluster associated with self-reported Caucasian donors. All discovery cohort repertoires had been generated on a single sequencing platform. An earlier analysis of around 640 of the donors used high-throughput TCR beta sequencing to judge whether each TCR beta V gene segment behaved as functional or pseudogenic. A later analysis re-analyzed previously published TCR beta repertoires from about 600 donors and added high-resolution HLA genotyping to study TCR occurrence patterns. Typing coverage differed by locus: A, B, C, DRB1 and DQB1 were typed in roughly 629-640 donors, DQA1 in around 500, DPA1 in some 610, and DPB1 in just under 490. In addition to the first cohort of 666 subjects, a separate validation cohort of around 110 different subjects was used. Across around 400 genotyped donors of the cohort, an average of about 250,000 unique TCR beta nucleotide sequences per donor were sequenced, and 15% to 20% of those sequences were non-productive. The study was designed to test whether signatures of past pathogen exposure could be identified by cataloging public T cell receptors. Using immunosequencing, the study profiled T cell repertoires from 666 subjects and related those repertoires to cytomegalovirus serostatus.

The cohort consisted of approximately 690 healthy bone marrow donors. At the time of sampling, all cohort members were nominally healthy, though unrecorded immune exposures were likely present. The donor tested CMV seronegative, placing the donor among the 352 seronegative members of the cohort. A peripheral blood sample was provided by each donor, and peripheral blood mononuclear cells were used for TCR beta sequencing. Genomic DNA was extracted from the blood cell samples with the Qiagen DNeasy Blood Extraction Kit. Including cysteine and phenylalanine, the CDR3 has 15 amino acids. Left in the record is the CDR3 DNA by itself, 45 bases read in frame from the first base. For CDR1 and CDR2, the germline V gene (reference sequence) lists MNHEY and SMNVEV. Compared with germline, V lacks 5 bases and J lacks 7 bases; bases without a gene match: 7. The paper's findings and limits, for the study overall: Because the 87-base-pair reads could not distinguish some IMGT-functional V segments, including TRBV6-2 and TRBV6-3, those segments were excluded. Cytomegalovirus status was reported to be diagnosed by the classifier with high specificity and sensitivity in both the original and validation cohorts. The cohort was sequenced for TCR beta chains only, and without alpha or paired-chain data the features that could be detected were limited. Several of the top co-occurrence clusters appeared to be linked to parvovirus B19, influenza, CMV and Epstein-Barr virus, according to a later analysis. The sequencing pipeline was judged likely to have produced a cluster of highly shared sequence variants as a technical artifact. Three of the identified cytomegalovirus-associated TCR beta chains were confirmed in vitro to be specific for cytomegalovirus antigens. The only immune exposure information available for the cohort was CMV serostatus. Presence/absence analyses assumed roughly uniform sequencing depth across donors, an assumption that may not hold. According to a later genetic analysis, donors in an Asian-associated ancestry cluster had fewer N-insertions in productive TCRs than the roughly 700-donor mean. In a later analysis, HLA-associated TCR beta chains showed more clonal expansion and lower generation probabilities than non-associated chains that were equally common. A further reported finding was that TCR beta sequences accurately predicted the HLA-A and HLA-B alleles for most subjects in the first cohort. In a later analysis, 16,951 TCR beta sequences were associated with specific HLA alleles at a false discovery rate of 0.05. Correlated functional status among segregating V segments might reflect linkage disequilibrium, but an unknown experimental factor could not be ruled out. Because counts were too low, seventeen rarely observed V segments, including chromosome 9 orphons, were excluded from the earlier analysis of 587 of the donors. When HLA alleles, especially DR and DQ, strongly co-occurred, TCR associations were difficult to assign to individual alleles. Across donors, most TCR sequences were observed very rarely, whereas some public TCRs were present in many individuals. It was suggested by the authors that the approach could potentially be generalized to other disease states and immunological phenotypes. In an earlier analysis of about 600 of the donors, most TCR beta V segments appeared in productive rearrangements about 90% or about 30% of the time, broadly matching IMGT annotations. A later genetic analysis associated a missense DCLRE1C variant with V-gene and J-gene trimming of TCR beta chains, and an independent cohort replicated the association. According to a later analysis, most CMV-associated TCR beta chains appeared to be HLA-restricted, and the HLA associations seemed to be driven largely by CMV exposure. In a later analysis, TCR association rates were found to vary across HLA loci, with the most associated TCRs seen for DRB1 alleles and the fewest for HLA-C alleles. In the study, some 160 TCR beta chains were listed as associated with cytomegalovirus. Because HLA typing was unavailable for some donors at each locus, only the typed subset was used in association tests.

To note about this clone: Its antigen is currently not known. Base qualities are missing; no much larger clone stands one base away.

The library was generated by the immunoSEQ multiplex PCR assay. The multiplex PCR relied on a mix of 60 forward primers for TCR Vbeta segments and 13 reverse primers for TCR Jbeta segments. The CDR3 region of rearranged TCR beta genes was amplified from genomic DNA by a multiplex PCR assay. Amplified TCR beta libraries were sequenced as 87-base-pair reads on the Illumina HiSeq System. The study's own analysis went as follows. In a later analysis, tens of millions of unique TCR beta chains were counted across the roughly 610 repertoires, and roughly 11 million of these chains were shared by at least two donors. To remove PCR and sequencing errors, raw reads were error-corrected and collapsed into unique sequences using a nearest-neighbor algorithm that merged closely related sequences. Alignment of CDR3 sequences to IMGT reference sequences was used to assign V, D and J gene segments. For a sequence to be retained, a match of at least six nucleotides to both a V gene segment and a J gene segment was required. A rearrangement counted as productive if the CDR3 had no stop codons and remained in frame with V and J, and every other rearrangement counted as non-productive. CDR3 was defined according to IMGT convention as the region running from the second conserved V-encoded cysteine to the conserved J-encoded phenylalanine. In an earlier analysis of around 540 of the donors, sequences lacking an unambiguous match to a single V gene segment were excluded. In an earlier analysis of 450 to 700 of the donors, V segments were called functional above 56.7% productive rearrangements and were called segregating when the between-donor standard deviation exceeded 5%. To diagnose cytomegalovirus status from the catalog of TCR beta chain sequences, a statistical classification framework was built. A later analysis assigned V and J genes by comparing TCR nucleotide sequences with IMGT/GENE-DB human TR gene sequences. A later analysis assigned CDR3 sequences and most-parsimonious VDJ recombination scenarios with the TCRdist pipeline. In a later analysis, each TCR beta chain was defined by its CDR3 amino acid sequence together with its V-gene family, and reads without a unique V-gene family were excluded. As a way to deal with suspected cross-contamination and a sequencing artifact, a later analysis dropped hundreds of nucleotide sequences that were highly shared and had low generation probability. A later analysis calculated a clonal expansion index for each public chain from normalized within-repertoire ranks of inferred template counts. In a later analysis, generation probabilities were computed with a VDJ recombination model fitted to out-of-frame rearrangements, and the resulting probabilities were checked against IGoR. Hypergeometric tests were used in a later analysis to score TCR-TCR, TCR-HLA and TCR-CMV co-occurrence, with a repertoire-size bias correction applied to the TCR pairs. In a later analysis, false discovery rates were estimated by permuting HLA or CMV assignments 20 times. In a later analysis, co-occurring TCRs were grouped with DBSCAN, and TCRdist sequence similarity was added when clustering was performed within HLA-allele-positive subsets. For co-occurrence clustering, repertoires with fewer than 30,000 or more than 120,000 public chains were excluded, along with roughly 5 repertoires with anomalous nucleotide sharing. TCRdb limited this immuneACCESS table to in-frame rearrangements with V and J called. A share of clones is missing; checked studies link under half to unresolved V genes, and the rest is unexplained. V, J and clone size are taken as reported in that table, and D and trimming were inferred from the DNA itself. The sample yields around 110,000 clones; around 66% were counted once. The top ten hold 1.5% to 1.9% of the sample.

The sample was PBMCs. This TCR derives from a man in his late teens or twenties in good health and CMV-seronegative. This sequence uses TRBV27 and TRBJ2-3, with TRBD2 identical over 12 junction bases. The sequenced DNA is TGTGCCAGCAGTCCCTGGACTAGCGGGATTAATACGCAGTATTTT. The encoded protein is CASSPWTSGINTQYF.